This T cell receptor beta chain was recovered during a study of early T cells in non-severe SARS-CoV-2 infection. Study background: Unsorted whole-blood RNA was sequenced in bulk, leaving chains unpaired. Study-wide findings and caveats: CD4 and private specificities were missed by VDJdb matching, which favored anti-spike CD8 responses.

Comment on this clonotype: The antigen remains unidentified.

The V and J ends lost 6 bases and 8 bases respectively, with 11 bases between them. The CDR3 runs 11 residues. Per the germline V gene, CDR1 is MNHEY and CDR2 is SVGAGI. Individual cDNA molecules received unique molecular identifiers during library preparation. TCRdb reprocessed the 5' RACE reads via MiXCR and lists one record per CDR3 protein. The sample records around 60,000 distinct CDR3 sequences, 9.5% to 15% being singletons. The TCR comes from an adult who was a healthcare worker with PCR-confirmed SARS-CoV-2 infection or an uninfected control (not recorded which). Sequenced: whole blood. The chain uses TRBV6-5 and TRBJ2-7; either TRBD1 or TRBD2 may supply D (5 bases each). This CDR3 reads CASRDWGKQYF. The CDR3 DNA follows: TGTGCCAGCAGAGATTGGGGGAAGCAGTACTTC.